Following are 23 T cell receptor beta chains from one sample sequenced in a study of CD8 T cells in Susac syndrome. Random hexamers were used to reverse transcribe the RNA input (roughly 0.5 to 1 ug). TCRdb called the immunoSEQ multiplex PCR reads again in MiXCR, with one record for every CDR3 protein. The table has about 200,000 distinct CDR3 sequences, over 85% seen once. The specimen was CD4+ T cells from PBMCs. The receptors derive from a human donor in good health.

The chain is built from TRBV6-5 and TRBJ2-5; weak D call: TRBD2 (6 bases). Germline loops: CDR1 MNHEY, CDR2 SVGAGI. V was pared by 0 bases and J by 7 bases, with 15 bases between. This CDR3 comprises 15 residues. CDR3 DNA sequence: TGTGCCAGCAGTTACTCGAATGCCGGGAGTGGGACCCAGTACTTC. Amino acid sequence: CASSYSNAGSGTQYF.

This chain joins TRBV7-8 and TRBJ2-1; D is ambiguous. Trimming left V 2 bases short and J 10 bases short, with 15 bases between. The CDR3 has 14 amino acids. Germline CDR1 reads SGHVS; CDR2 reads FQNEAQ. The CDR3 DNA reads TGTGCCAGCAGCTTATTTGGCGCTAGTACGGAGCAGTTCTTC. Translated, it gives CASSLFGASTEQFF.

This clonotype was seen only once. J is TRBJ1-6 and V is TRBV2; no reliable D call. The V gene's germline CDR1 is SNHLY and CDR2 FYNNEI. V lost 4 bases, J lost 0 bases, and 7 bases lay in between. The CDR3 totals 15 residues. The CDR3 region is CASSVESSYNSPLHF. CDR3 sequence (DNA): TGTGCCAGCAGTGTCGAGAGCTCCTATAATTCACCCCTCCACTTT. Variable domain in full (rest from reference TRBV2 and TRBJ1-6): EPEVTQTPSHQVTQMGQEVILRCVPISNHLYFYWYRQILGQKVEFLVSFYNNEISEKSEIFDDQFSVERPDGSNFTLKIRSTKLEDSAMYFCASSVESSYNSPLHFGNGTRLTVT.

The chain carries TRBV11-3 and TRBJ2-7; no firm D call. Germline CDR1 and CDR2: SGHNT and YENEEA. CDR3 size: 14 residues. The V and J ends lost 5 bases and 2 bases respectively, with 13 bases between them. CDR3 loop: CASSPTAATYEQYF. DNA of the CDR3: TGTGCCAGCAGCCCCACGGCAGCTACCTACGAGCAGTACTTC. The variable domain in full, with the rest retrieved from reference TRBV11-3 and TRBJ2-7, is EAGVVQSPRYKIIEKKQPVAFWCNPISGHNTLYWYLQNLGQGPELLIRYENEEAVDDSQLPKDRFSAERLKGVDSTLKIQPAELGDSAVYLCASSPTAATYEQYFGPGTRLTVT.

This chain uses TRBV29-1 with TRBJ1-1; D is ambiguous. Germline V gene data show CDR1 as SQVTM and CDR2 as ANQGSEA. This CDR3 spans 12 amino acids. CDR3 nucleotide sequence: TGCACCCATTGGGGAATGAACACTGAAGCTTTCTTT. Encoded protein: CTHWGMNTEAFF.

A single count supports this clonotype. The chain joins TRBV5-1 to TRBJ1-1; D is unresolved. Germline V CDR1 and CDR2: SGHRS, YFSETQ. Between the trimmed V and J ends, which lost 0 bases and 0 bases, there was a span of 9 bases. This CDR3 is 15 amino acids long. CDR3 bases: TGCGCCAGCAGCTTGGCCGTGGGCCTGAACACTGAAGCTTTCTTT. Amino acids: CASSLAVGLNTEAFF.

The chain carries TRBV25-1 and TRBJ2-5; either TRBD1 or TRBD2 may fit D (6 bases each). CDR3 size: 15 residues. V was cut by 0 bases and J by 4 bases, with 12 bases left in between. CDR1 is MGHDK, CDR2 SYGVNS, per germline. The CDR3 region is CASSEYSGQRETQYF. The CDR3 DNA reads TGTGCCAGCAGTGAATATAGCGGACAGCGAGAGACCCAGTACTTC.

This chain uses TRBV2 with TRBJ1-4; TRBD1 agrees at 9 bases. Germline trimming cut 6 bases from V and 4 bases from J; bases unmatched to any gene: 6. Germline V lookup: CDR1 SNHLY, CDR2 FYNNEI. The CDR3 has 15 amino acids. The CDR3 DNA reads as TGTGCCAGCAGCCAACAGGGGGCCCATAATGAAAAACTGTTTTTT. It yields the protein CASSQQGAHNEKLFF.

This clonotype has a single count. CDR3 DNA sequence: TGTGCCAGCAGCCCCCAGAATGAGCAGTACTTC. Its translation is CASSPQNEQYF. V is TRBV9 and J is TRBJ2-7; the D is unclear. Germline CDR1 reads SGDLS; CDR2 reads YYNGEE. The CDR3 extends over 11 amino acids. The V end was cut by 4 bases, the J end by 7 bases, with 9 bases between.

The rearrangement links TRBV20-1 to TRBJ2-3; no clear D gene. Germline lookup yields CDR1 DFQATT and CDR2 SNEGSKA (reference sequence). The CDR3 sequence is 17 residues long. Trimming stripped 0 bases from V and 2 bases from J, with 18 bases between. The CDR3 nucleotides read TGCAGTGCTAGAGATCTGGCGGACCCCGGGTACACAGATACGCAGTATTTT. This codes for CSARDLADPGYTDTQYF.

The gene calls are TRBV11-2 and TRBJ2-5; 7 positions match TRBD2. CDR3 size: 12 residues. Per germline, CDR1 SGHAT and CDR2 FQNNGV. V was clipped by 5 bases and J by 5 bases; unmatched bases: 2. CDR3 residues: CASSLTSETQYF. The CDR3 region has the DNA TGTGCCAGCAGCCTGACTAGCGAGACCCAGTACTTC.

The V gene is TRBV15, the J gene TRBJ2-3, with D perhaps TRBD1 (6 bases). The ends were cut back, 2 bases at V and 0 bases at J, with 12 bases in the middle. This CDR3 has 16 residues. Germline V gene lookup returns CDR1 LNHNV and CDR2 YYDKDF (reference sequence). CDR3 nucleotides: TGTGCCACCAGCAGAATACCAGGGGCTAGCACAGATACGCAGTATTTT. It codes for CATSRIPGASTDTQYF.

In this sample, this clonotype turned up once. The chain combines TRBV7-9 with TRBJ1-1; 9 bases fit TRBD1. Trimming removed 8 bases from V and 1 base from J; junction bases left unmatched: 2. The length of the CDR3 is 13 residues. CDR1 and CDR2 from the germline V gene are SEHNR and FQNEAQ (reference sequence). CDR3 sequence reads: CASVGQGNTEAFF. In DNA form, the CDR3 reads TGTGCCAGCGTGGGACAGGGGAACACTGAAGCTTTCTTT. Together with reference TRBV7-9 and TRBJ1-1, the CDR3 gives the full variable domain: DTGVSQNPRHKITKRGQNVTFRCDPISEHNRLYWYRQTLGQGPEFLTYFQNEAQLEKSRLLSDRFSAERPKGSFSTLEIQRTEQGDSAMYLCASVGQGNTEAFFGQGTRLTVV.

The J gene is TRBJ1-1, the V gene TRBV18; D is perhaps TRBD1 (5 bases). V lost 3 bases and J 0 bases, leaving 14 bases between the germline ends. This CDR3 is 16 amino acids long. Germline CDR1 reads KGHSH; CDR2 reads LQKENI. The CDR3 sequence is CASSPNKGTMNTEAFF. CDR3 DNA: TGTGCCAGCTCACCCAACAAGGGGACCATGAACACTGAAGCTTTCTTT. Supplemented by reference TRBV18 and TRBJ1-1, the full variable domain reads NAGVMQNPRHLVRRRGQEARLRCSPMKGHSHVYWYRQLPEEGLKFMVYLQKENIIDESGMPKERFSAEFPKEGPSILRIQQVVRGDSAAYFCASSPNKGTMNTEAFFGQGTRLTVV.

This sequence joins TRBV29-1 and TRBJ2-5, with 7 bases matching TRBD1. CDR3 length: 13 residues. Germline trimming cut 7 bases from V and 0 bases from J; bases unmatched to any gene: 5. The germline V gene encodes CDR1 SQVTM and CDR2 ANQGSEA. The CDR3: CSADRAHQETQYF. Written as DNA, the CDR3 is TGCAGCGCCGACAGGGCCCACCAAGAGACCCAGTACTTC. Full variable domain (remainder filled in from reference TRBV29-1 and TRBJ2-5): SAVISQKPSRDICQRGTSLTIQCQVDSQVTMMFWYRQQPGQSLTLIATANQGSEATYESGFVIDKFPISRPNLTFSTLTVSNMSPEDSSIYLCSADRAHQETQYFGPGTRLLVL.

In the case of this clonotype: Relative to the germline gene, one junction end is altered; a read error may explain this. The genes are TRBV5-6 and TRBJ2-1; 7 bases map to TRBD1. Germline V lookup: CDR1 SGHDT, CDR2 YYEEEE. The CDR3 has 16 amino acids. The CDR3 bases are TGTGCCAGCAGCCCCACAGGGGAAGTCTCCCACAATGAGCAGTTCTTC. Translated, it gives CASSPTGEVSHNEQFF.

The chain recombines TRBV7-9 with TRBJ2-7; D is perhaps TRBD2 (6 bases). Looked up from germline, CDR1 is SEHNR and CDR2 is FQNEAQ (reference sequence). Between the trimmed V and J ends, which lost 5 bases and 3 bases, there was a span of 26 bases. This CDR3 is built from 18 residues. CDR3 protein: CASSPRDWKSIIRYEQYF. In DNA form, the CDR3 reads TGTGCCAGCAGCCCGAGGGACTGGAAATCAATCATCCGCTACGAGCAGTACTTC.

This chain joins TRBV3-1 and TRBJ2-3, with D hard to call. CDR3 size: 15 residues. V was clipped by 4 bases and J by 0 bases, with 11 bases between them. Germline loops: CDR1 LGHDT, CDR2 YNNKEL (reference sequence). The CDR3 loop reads CASSPSEVSTDTQYF. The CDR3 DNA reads TGTGCCAGCAGCCCCTCCGAAGTTAGCACAGATACGCAGTATTTT.

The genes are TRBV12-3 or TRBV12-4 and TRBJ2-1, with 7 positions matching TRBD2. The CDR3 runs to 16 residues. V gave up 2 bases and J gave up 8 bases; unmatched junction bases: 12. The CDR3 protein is CASSLPRGKAGDEQFF. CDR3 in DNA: TGTGCCAGCAGTTTACCTCGAGGGAAGGCGGGAGATGAGCAGTTCTTC.

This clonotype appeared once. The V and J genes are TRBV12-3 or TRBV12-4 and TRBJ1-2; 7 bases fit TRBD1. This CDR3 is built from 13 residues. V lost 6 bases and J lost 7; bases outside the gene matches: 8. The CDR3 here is CASSYRGPTGYTF. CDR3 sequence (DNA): TGTGCCAGCAGCTACAGGGGTCCAACTGGCTACACCTTC.

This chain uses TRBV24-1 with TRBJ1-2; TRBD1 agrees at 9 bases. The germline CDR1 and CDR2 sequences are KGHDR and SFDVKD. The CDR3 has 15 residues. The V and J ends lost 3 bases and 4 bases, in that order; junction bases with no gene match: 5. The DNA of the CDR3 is TGTGCCACCAGTGATCCGGGACAGGGCAGCTATGGCTACACCTTC. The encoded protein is CATSDPGQGSYGYTF.

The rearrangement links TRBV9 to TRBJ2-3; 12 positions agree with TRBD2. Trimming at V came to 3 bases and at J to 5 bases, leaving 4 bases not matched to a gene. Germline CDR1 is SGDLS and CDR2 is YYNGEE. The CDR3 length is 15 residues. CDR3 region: CASSGTSGVVDTQYF. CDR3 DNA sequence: TGTGCCAGCAGCGGGACTAGCGGGGTTGTAGATACGCAGTATTTT.

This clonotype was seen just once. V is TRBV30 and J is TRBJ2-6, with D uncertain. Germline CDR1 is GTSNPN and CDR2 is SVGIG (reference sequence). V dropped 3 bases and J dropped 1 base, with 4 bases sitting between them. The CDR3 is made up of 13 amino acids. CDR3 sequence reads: CAWRISGANVLTF. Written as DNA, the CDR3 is TGTGCCTGGAGAATTTCTGGGGCCAACGTCCTGACTTTC.